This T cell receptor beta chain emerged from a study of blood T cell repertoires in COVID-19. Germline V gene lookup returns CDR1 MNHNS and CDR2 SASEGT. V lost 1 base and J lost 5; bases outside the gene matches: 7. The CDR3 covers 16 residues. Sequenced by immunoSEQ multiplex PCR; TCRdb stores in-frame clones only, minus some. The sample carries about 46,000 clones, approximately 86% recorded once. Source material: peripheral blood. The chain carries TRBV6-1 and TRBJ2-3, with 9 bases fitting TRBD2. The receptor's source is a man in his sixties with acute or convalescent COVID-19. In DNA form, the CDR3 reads TGTGCCAGCAGTGAAGGTCAGCGGGGGGCTATAGATACGCAGTATTTT. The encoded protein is CASSEGQRGAIDTQYF.